This T cell receptor (beta chain) was identified in a study of T-cell memory formation after mild COVID-19. Study information: TCR clusters were mostly confined to one donor each.

With constant-segment primers, 5'RACE yielded cDNA libraries of TCR alpha and TCR beta that carried sample barcodes and UMIs. TCRdb itself ran the 5' RACE reads through MiXCR, one entry per CDR3 protein. The profile shows roughly 130,000 distinct CDR3 sequences, over 15% of them singletons. V lost 1 base to trimming and J lost 4 bases, with 16 bases between them. This CDR3 is 16 amino acids long. Germline lookup yields CDR1 LNHNV and CDR2 YYDKDF (reference sequence). Study outcomes and limitations: Clones that shrank (day 15 to 85) were balanced CD4/CD8, whereas later expanders leaned CD4+.

In the case of this clonotype: Its antigen remains unidentified.

The TCR was taken from a man aged 18 to 29 who had mild COVID-19 (a few samples of this study predate the infection). Cell type and time point are not known. V gene TRBV15 combines with J gene TRBJ1-2; D might be TRBD1 (5 bases). The sequenced material came from PBMCs or a T cell subset sorted from them (not recorded which). This CDR3 is CATSRAGGEVGYGYTF. Written as DNA, the CDR3 is TGTGCCACCAGCAGAGCGGGAGGGGAGGTCGGCTATGGCTACACCTTC.